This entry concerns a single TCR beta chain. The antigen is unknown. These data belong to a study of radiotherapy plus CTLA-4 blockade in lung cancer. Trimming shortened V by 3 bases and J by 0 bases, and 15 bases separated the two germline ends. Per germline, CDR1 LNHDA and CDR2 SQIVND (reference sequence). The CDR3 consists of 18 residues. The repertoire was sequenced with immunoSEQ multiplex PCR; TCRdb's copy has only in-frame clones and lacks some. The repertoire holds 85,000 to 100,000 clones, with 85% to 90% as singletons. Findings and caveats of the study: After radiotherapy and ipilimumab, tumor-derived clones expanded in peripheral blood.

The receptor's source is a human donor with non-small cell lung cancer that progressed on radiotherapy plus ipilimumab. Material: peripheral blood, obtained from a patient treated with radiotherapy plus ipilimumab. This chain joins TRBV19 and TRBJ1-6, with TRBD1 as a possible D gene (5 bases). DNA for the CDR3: TGTGCCAGTAGTATCCGCCAGGGAAGGAGCTCCTATAATTCACCCCTCCACTTT. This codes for CASSIRQGRSSYNSPLHF.